The text below deals with one T cell receptor (beta chain). Its antigen is currently unknown. Every TCR library consumed 3500 ng of total RNA. Reprocessing the 5' RACE reads, TCRdb reports a single entry for every CDR3 protein and omits DNA. The data show 300,000 to 350,000 distinct CDR3 sequences, and the top ten clones hold 2% to 2.5%. Looked up from germline, CDR1 is SGHKS and CDR2 is YYEKEE (reference sequence). The CDR3 length is 15 residues. This record belongs to a study of monozygotic twins with inflammatory bowel disease. Broader study findings: IBD patients had lower TCRbeta diversity (inverse Simpson) than healthy co-twins. There was no way to distinguish the different T cell subtypes. Twins with IBD had fewer clonotypes in common with others than healthy twins, particularly during disease activity.

This TCR derives from a human donor with ulcerative colitis or Crohn's disease, or a healthy co-twin of an affected twin (not recorded which). This chain links TRBV5-5 with TRBJ2-2; without DNA, the TCRdb call of TRBD1 cannot be checked. Sequenced material: blood. CDR3 residues: CASSFWTGGTGELFF.